This is a list of T cell receptor beta chains from one sample in a study of beta chain features in type 1 diabetes. Using immunoSEQ multiplex PCR, the repertoire was profiled, and TCRdb retains in-frame clones only, with some absent. The sample records over 200,000 clones, about a tenth being singletons. The sequenced sample consisted of naive CD4+ T cells from blood. The receptors originated from a man aged 25 to 40 with type 1 diabetes. The CDR3 runs from the conserved cysteine through the conserved F or W. A D gene is named only where the DNA matches it firmly. The listing skips clone size in some rows; elsewhere it reads once, few, many or a size class.

d_gene,v_gene,j_gene,abundance,CDR3aa,CDR3nt
NA,TRBV19,TRBJ2-1,few,CASSPLTGTPDNEQFF,TGTGCCAGTAGTCCCTTGACCGGGACACCGGACAATGAGCAGTTCTTC
NA,TRBV21-1,TRBJ2-7,NA,CASSIHIVRDRGREQYF,TGTGCCAGCAGCATTCACATTGTCCGGGACAGGGGCCGCGAGCAGTACTTC
NA,TRBV15,TRBJ1-2,NA,CATSRRASPADGYTF,TGTGCCACCAGCAGGCGGGCATCGCCCGCGGATGGCTACACCTTC
NA,TRBV7-2,TRBJ1-6,NA,CASSLVAGNSSPLHF,TGTGCCAGCAGCTTAGTGGCGGGCAACTCTTCACCCCTCCACTTT
TRBD1,TRBV5-6,TRBJ2-1,NA,CASSWGTGGGNEQFF,TGTGCCAGCAGTTGGGGGACAGGGGGAGGGAATGAGCAGTTCTTC
TRBD2,TRBV18,TRBJ2-3,few,CASSRTSGHTDTQYF,TGTGCCAGCTCAAGGACTAGCGGACACACAGATACGCAGTATTTT
TRBD1,TRBV6-5,TRBJ2-3,NA,CASRPTGGAGDTQYF,TGTGCCAGCAGGCCGACAGGGGGCGCGGGGGATACGCAGTATTTT
TRBD1,TRBV10-1,TRBJ2-3,NA,CASSESRGQGPDTQYF,TGCGCCAGCAGTGAGTCTAGGGGACAGGGGCCAGATACGCAGTATTTT
NA,TRBV4-3,TRBJ1-5,few,CASSQEREQPQHF,TGCGCCAGCAGCCAAGAAAGAGAACAGCCCCAGCATTTT
TRBD1,TRBV9,TRBJ2-1,NA,CASSVEGQFYNEQFF,TGTGCCAGCAGCGTAGAGGGACAGTTCTACAATGAGCAGTTCTTC
TRBD1,TRBV2,TRBJ2-1,NA,CASSEADRGYNEQFF,TGTGCCAGCAGTGAAGCGGACAGGGGATACAATGAGCAGTTCTTC
NA,TRBV5-4,TRBJ1-1,NA,CASSSRAEAFF,TGTGCCAGCAGCTCTCGCGCTGAAGCTTTCTTT
NA,TRBV6-5,TRBJ2-5,NA,CASSYRETGRKTQYF,TGTGCCAGCAGTTACCGGGAGACAGGGAGGAAGACCCAGTACTTC
NA,TRBV2,TRBJ2-1,few,CASLGAGPTGRNEQFF,TGTGCCAGCCTGGGGGCAGGACCCACAGGTCGCAATGAGCAGTTCTTC
NA,TRBV5-6,TRBJ1-5,NA,CASSLYRRGQPQHF,TGTGCCAGCAGCTTGTACCGAAGAGGTCAGCCCCAGCATTTT
TRBD2,TRBV6-5,TRBJ2-7,NA,CASSRTSGPYEQYF,TGTGCCAGCAGTAGGACTAGCGGACCCTACGAGCAGTACTTC
TRBD2,TRBV5-1,TRBJ2-1,NA,CASSQQRGGYNEQFF,TGCGCCAGCAGCCAACAGCGGGGGGGCTACAATGAGCAGTTCTTC
TRBD1,TRBV15,TRBJ2-7,few,CATSPGQVPYEQYF,TGTGCCACCAGCCCGGGACAGGTCCCCTACGAGCAGTACTTC
NA,TRBV21-1,TRBJ2-5,few,CASSKGQGQETQYF,TGTGCCAGCAGCAAAGGACAGGGACAAGAGACCCAGTACTTC
TRBD1,TRBV27,TRBJ1-2,few,CASSPGQGGYTF,TGTGCCAGCAGTCCGGGACAGGGGGGCTACACCTTC
NA,TRBV18,TRBJ2-5,few,CASSPTANLQETQYF,TGTGCCAGCTCACCAACCGCTAATCTTCAAGAGACCCAGTACTTC
TRBD1,TRBV7-8,TRBJ1-3,once,CASSATGNAGNTIYF,TGTGCCAGCAGCGCGACAGGGAACGCGGGAAACACCATATATTTT
NA,TRBV28,TRBJ2-7,few,CASSLGRYEQYF,TGTGCCAGCAGTTTAGGCCGCTACGAGCAGTACTTC
TRBD1,TRBV4-3,TRBJ2-2,few,CASSQTGQKRELFF,TGCGCCAGCAGCCAAACGGGACAGAAAAGGGAGCTGTTTTTT
TRBD2,TRBV7-2,TRBJ2-5,few,CASTEGGTSVPETQYF,TGTGCCAGCACTGAAGGCGGGACTAGCGTCCCAGAGACCCAGTACTTC
TRBD2,TRBV7-2,TRBJ2-5,few,CASRKLAGGQETQYF,TGTGCCAGCAGGAAGCTAGCGGGGGGGCAAGAGACCCAGTACTTC
TRBD1,TRBV13,TRBJ1-2,NA,CASSPAGQGYGYTF,TGTGCCAGCAGCCCGGCGGGACAGGGATATGGCTACACCTTC
TRBD2,TRBV9,TRBJ2-7,few,CASSQRLAGPTYEQYF,TGTGCCAGCAGCCAAAGACTAGCGGGGCCCACCTACGAGCAGTACTTC
NA,TRBV7-9,TRBJ1-5,NA,CASSLNDGGQPQHF,TGTGCCAGCAGCTTAAATGACGGCGGGCAGCCCCAGCATTTT
NA,TRBV7-2,TRBJ2-7,few,CASSLAEEQYF,TGTGCCAGCAGCTTAGCGGAGGAGCAGTACTTC
NA,TRBV12-5,TRBJ1-6,few,CASGLLFNSPLHF,TGTGCTAGTGGTTTATTATTCAATTCACCCCTCCACTTT